What follows are 8 T cell receptor beta chains derived from one specimen sequenced in a study of CD8 T cells in Susac syndrome. Reverse transcription of about 0.45 to 1 ug RNA was carried out with random hexamers. From the immunoSEQ multiplex PCR reads, TCRdb called clonotypes with MiXCR, one entry per CDR3 protein. The sample includes 110,000 or so distinct CDR3 sequences, roughly 94% of them seen just once. The specimen was CD4+ T cells from PBMCs. These receptors came from a human donor in good health.

The V and J genes are TRBV2 and TRBJ2-5, with 9 positions matching TRBD1. V shed 8 bases, J shed 5 bases, and the junction held 3 bases outside the gene matches. CDR1 and CDR2 from the germline V gene are SNHLY and FYNNEI. The CDR3 spans 12 residues. The CDR3 bases are TGTGCCAGCGGAGGACAGGGGGAGACCCAGTACTTC. It encodes CASGGQGETQYF.

V usage is TRBV28 and J usage is TRBJ1-4, with D possibly TRBD1 on 5 matching bases. V was pared by 4 bases and J by 3 bases, with 9 bases between. This CDR3 region has 14 residues. CDR1 is MDHEN, CDR2 SYDVKM, per germline. In DNA form, the CDR3 reads TGTGCCAGCAGTTCGGGGCCACCTAATGAAAAACTGTTTTTT. It is translated as CASSSGPPNEKLFF. Supplemented by reference TRBV28 and TRBJ1-4, the full variable domain reads DVKVTQSSRYLVKRTGEKVFLECVQDMDHENMFWYRQDPGLGLRLIYFSYDVKMKEKGDIPEGYSVSREKKERFSLILESASTNQTSMYLCASSSGPPNEKLFFGSGTQLSVL.

The chain employs TRBV27 and TRBJ1-2; no firm D call. Germline CDR1 and CDR2: MNHEY and SMNVEV (reference sequence). With 8 bases removed from V and 8 bases from J, the gap between germline ends came to 21 bases. The CDR3 sequence is 14 residues long. CDR3 nucleotide sequence: TGTGCCAGCTCGTCGTTTTCTAGGTCGCAGGGCTACACCTTC. This sequence encodes CASSSFSRSQGYTF.

The chain couples TRBV9 to TRBJ2-1, with 8 bases lining up with TRBD2. J was trimmed by 6 bases and V by 2 bases; bases with no gene match: 4. Germline CDR1 reads SGDLS; CDR2 reads YYNGEE. The CDR3 sequence is 14 residues long. CDR3 in DNA: TGTGCCAGCAGCGTTAGCGGGAATAGCAATGAGCAGTTCTTC. This gives the protein CASSVSGNSNEQFF.

The chain has TRBV6-6 and TRBJ1-2, with D perhaps TRBD1 (6 bases). Per the germline V gene, CDR1 is MNHNY and CDR2 is SVGAGI (reference sequence). This CDR3 is built from 13 residues. Trimming cost V 5 bases and J 2 bases, with 9 bases left between them. CDR3 in amino acids: CASSTDSNYGYTF. In DNA, the CDR3 is TGTGCCAGCAGTACGGACAGCAACTATGGCTACACCTTC.

The rearrangement uses TRBV27 and TRBJ2-6; no reliable D call. Germline V gene data show CDR1 as MNHEY and CDR2 as SMNVEV (reference sequence). V was shortened by 3 bases and J by 0 bases, with 9 bases between the two germline ends. The CDR3 runs to 16 residues. CDR3: CASSLRPSSGANVLTF. The DNA of the CDR3 is TGTGCCAGCAGTTTGCGACCGTCCTCTGGGGCCAACGTCCTGACTTTC.

V gene TRBV2 combines with J gene TRBJ2-5; 15 bases are shared with TRBD2. The CDR3 runs 17 residues. V dropped 6 bases and J dropped 7; count of bases not matched to a gene: 12. CDR1 is SNHLY, CDR2 FYNNEI, per germline. The CDR3 region has the DNA TGTGCCAGCAGCCTAATTCCGGGACTAGCGGGAGGAGGGACCCAGTACTTC. It specifies CASSLIPGLAGGGTQYF.

The chain couples TRBV2 to TRBJ2-3; D is undetermined. V was pared by 3 bases and J by 4 bases, with 14 bases between. CDR1 is SNHLY and CDR2 is FYNNEI in the germline V gene. The CDR3 contains 15 residues. The CDR3 reads CASSEMGIDADTQYF. The DNA for the CDR3 is TGTGCCAGCAGTGAGATGGGGATCGACGCAGATACGCAGTATTTT.